A selection of T cell receptor beta chains follows, all from one sample in a study of beta chain features in type 1 diabetes. Produced via immunoSEQ multiplex PCR; TCRdb's table is partial and in-frame only. The table lists about 45,000 clones, roughly 49% of them singletons. Sequencing was done on a sample of Tregs from blood. The receptors were sampled from a woman in her late teens or twenties in good health. Both conserved end residues are part of each CDR3. A D gene is named only where the DNA matches it firmly. Expanded clones get a size class; other rows say once, few or many, or leave the size out.

v_call: TRBV2; j_call: TRBJ2-3; d_call: .; cdr3_length: 14; clone_size: .; cdr3_aa: CASSGQGSTDTQYF; cdr3_nt: TGTGCCAGCAGTGGTCAGGGGAGCACAGATACGCAGTATTTT
v_call: TRBV5-5; j_call: TRBJ1-1; d_call: .; cdr3_length: 11; clone_size: .; cdr3_aa: CASSLAAEAFF; cdr3_nt: TGTGCCAGCAGCCTGGCAGCTGAAGCTTTCTTT
v_call: TRBV28; j_call: TRBJ2-7; d_call: TRBD1; cdr3_length: 16; clone_size: .; cdr3_aa: CASSPLAGTATYEQYF; cdr3_nt: TGTGCCAGCAGCCCACTTGCCGGGACAGCCACCTACGAGCAGTACTTC
v_call: TRBV10-3; j_call: TRBJ2-3; d_call: .; cdr3_length: 14; clone_size: .; cdr3_aa: CAINRGGSTDTQYF; cdr3_nt: TGTGCCATCAATCGTGGGGGCAGCACAGATACGCAGTATTTT
v_call: TRBV18; j_call: TRBJ2-1; d_call: TRBD2; cdr3_length: 17; clone_size: .; cdr3_aa: CASPSAFIAGVRHEQFF; cdr3_nt: TGTGCCAGCCCAAGCGCCTTCATAGCGGGAGTTCGCCATGAGCAGTTCTTC
v_call: TRBV10-2; j_call: TRBJ1-2; d_call: TRBD1; cdr3_length: 12; clone_size: .; cdr3_aa: CATKTGNYGYTF; cdr3_nt: TGCGCCACCAAGACAGGGAACTATGGCTACACCTTC
v_call: TRBV9; j_call: TRBJ2-7; d_call: TRBD2; cdr3_length: 14; clone_size: .; cdr3_aa: CASSVVAGDGEQYF; cdr3_nt: TGTGCCAGCAGCGTAGTAGCGGGAGATGGCGAGCAGTACTTC
v_call: TRBV7-2; j_call: TRBJ1-2; d_call: TRBD1; cdr3_length: 17; clone_size: .; cdr3_aa: CASSLLSGRQGANGYTF; cdr3_nt: TGTGCCAGCAGCTTACTAAGCGGCCGACAGGGGGCAAATGGCTACACCTTC
v_call: TRBV7-2; j_call: TRBJ2-7; d_call: TRBD2; cdr3_length: 13; clone_size: .; cdr3_aa: CASSFHSGGEQYF; cdr3_nt: TGTGCCAGCAGCTTTCACTCGGGGGGCGAGCAGTACTTC
v_call: TRBV27; j_call: TRBJ2-3; d_call: .; cdr3_length: 12; clone_size: .; cdr3_aa: CASSPTRDTQYF; cdr3_nt: TGTGCCAGCAGTCCCACACGAGATACGCAGTATTTT
v_call: TRBV5-1; j_call: TRBJ2-1; d_call: .; cdr3_length: 14; clone_size: .; cdr3_aa: CASSLTGTNNEQFF; cdr3_nt: TGCGCCAGCAGCTTGACAGGTACAAACAATGAGCAGTTCTTC
v_call: TRBV10-3; j_call: TRBJ2-3; d_call: .; cdr3_length: 15; clone_size: .; cdr3_aa: CAISPAGAPGDTQYF; cdr3_nt: TGTGCCATCAGCCCTGCTGGGGCTCCGGGAGATACGCAGTATTTT
v_call: TRBV14; j_call: TRBJ1-2; d_call: .; cdr3_length: 15; clone_size: .; cdr3_aa: CASSQDGRANYGYTF; cdr3_nt: TGTGCCAGCAGCCAAGATGGTAGAGCTAACTATGGCTACACCTTC
v_call: TRBV27; j_call: TRBJ1-2; d_call: TRBD1; cdr3_length: 15; clone_size: .; cdr3_aa: CASSLKGARLGGYTF; cdr3_nt: TGTGCCAGCAGTTTAAAGGGGGCTCGCCTCGGGGGCTACACCTTC
v_call: TRBV4-1; j_call: TRBJ2-5; d_call: .; cdr3_length: 12; clone_size: .; cdr3_aa: CASSQVLETQYF; cdr3_nt: TGCGCCAGCAGCCAAGTATTGGAGACCCAGTACTTC
v_call: TRBV28; j_call: TRBJ1-1; d_call: .; cdr3_length: 13; clone_size: .; cdr3_aa: CASSFRLRAEAFF; cdr3_nt: TGTGCCAGCAGTTTTCGATTGCGCGCTGAAGCTTTCTTT
v_call: TRBV6-5; j_call: TRBJ2-5; d_call: TRBD1; cdr3_length: 14; clone_size: .; cdr3_aa: CASSYGTGKETQYF; cdr3_nt: TGTGCCAGCAGTTACGGGACAGGGAAAGAGACCCAGTACTTC
v_call: TRBV30; j_call: TRBJ2-7; d_call: .; cdr3_length: 15; clone_size: few; cdr3_aa: CAWSRLSPSSYEQYF; cdr3_nt: TGTGCCTGGAGTCGGCTTAGTCCTAGCTCCTACGAGCAGTACTTC
v_call: TRBV5-1; j_call: TRBJ2-7; d_call: TRBD1; cdr3_length: 14; clone_size: few; cdr3_aa: CASSQWTGDNEQYF; cdr3_nt: TGCGCCAGCAGCCAATGGACAGGGGACAACGAGCAGTACTTC
v_call: TRBV7-6; j_call: TRBJ1-1; d_call: .; cdr3_length: 15; clone_size: .; cdr3_aa: CASSLVAGGITEAFF; cdr3_nt: TGTGCCAGCAGCTTAGTGGCCGGGGGAATCACTGAAGCTTTCTTT
v_call: TRBV27; j_call: TRBJ2-1; d_call: TRBD2; cdr3_length: 18; clone_size: .; cdr3_aa: CASTVWGLAGEGLNEQFF; cdr3_nt: TGTGCCAGCACTGTGTGGGGACTAGCGGGAGAAGGGCTCAATGAGCAGTTCTTC
v_call: TRBV14; j_call: TRBJ1-2; d_call: .; cdr3_length: 15; clone_size: medium-sized; cdr3_aa: CASSQATDSTHGYTF; cdr3_nt: TGTGCCAGCAGCCAAGCGACGGACAGTACTCATGGCTACACCTTC